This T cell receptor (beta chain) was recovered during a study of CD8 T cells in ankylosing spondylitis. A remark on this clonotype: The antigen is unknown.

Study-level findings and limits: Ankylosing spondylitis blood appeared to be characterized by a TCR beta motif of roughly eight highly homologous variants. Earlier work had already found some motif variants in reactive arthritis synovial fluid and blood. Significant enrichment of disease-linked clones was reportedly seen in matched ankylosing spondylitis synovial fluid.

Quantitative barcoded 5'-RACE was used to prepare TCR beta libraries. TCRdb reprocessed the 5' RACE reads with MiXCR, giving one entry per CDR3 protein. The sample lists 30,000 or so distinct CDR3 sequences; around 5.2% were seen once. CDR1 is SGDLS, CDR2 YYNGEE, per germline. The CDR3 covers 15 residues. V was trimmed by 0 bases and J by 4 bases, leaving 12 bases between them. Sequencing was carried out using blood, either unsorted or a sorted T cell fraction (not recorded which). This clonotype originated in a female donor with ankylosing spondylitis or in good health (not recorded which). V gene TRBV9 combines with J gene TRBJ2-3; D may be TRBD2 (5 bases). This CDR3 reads CASSVELTGADTQYF. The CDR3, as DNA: TGTGCCAGCAGCGTAGAGCTTACCGGGGCAGATACGCAGTATTTT.